Described below is a single T cell receptor beta chain sequence and its context. As yet, its antigen is unknown. The CDR3 sequence is 15 residues long. The germline V gene encodes CDR1 MDHEN and CDR2 SYDVKM. The V and J ends lost 4 bases and 5 bases respectively, with 17 bases between them. Only CD45RO-negative cells positively selected for CCR7 counted as naive CD8 cells, so terminally differentiated effector memory CD45RA+ cells were excluded. The data originate from a study of shared clonotypes between healthy human individuals. Findings of the study overall: Among the subsets, naive ones generally showed larger estimated richness than memory ones. Generation of non-shared clonotypes was less probable than generation of clonotypes shared by all four donors.

Assay: immunoSEQ multiplex PCR; the TCRdb copy retains only in-frame clones and omits some. The sample contains hundreds of thousands of clones, 85% to 95% of which appear only once. V is TRBV28 and J is TRBJ2-5, with TRBD1 as a possible D gene (6 bases). Sample: naive CD8+ T cells sorted from blood. The TCR was taken from a man aged 30-40 years in good health. Here the CDR3 DNA reads TGTGCCAGCAGTTCCCGACAGGACCTCCCGGAGACCCAGTACTTC. Amino acid sequence: CASSSRQDLPETQYF.